This T cell receptor beta chain was captured by sequencing in a study of PD-L1 blockade in urothelial cancer. Overall study context: Researchers found blood samples held a median of roughly 140,000 T cells.

Assay: immunoSEQ multiplex PCR; the TCRdb copy retains only in-frame clones and omits some. The repertoire holds tens of thousands of clones, approximately 81% seen once, with around 3.2% in the top ten. As for time point: pretreatment peripheral blood. V lost 6 bases, J lost 2 bases, and 9 bases stayed unmatched. The CDR3 sequence is 16 residues long. Per germline, CDR1 SNHLY and CDR2 FYNNEI. The sequence came from a man between 70 and 80 years old with urothelial cancer. Specimen: PBMCs, collected around atezolizumab (anti-PD-L1) treatment. The chain combines TRBV2 with TRBJ1-3, with 8 bases that match TRBD1. The CDR3 DNA follows: TGTGCCAGCAGCCGGACAGGGCCGAAGGCTGGAAACACCATATATTTT. Translation gives CASSRTGPKAGNTIYF. Full variable domain (rest looked up from reference TRBV2 and TRBJ1-3): EPEVTQTPSHQVTQMGQEVILRCVPISNHLYFYWYRQILGQKVEFLVSFYNNEISEKSEIFDDQFSVERPDGSNFTLKIRSTKLEDSAMYFCASSRTGPKAGNTIYFGEGSWLTVV.